The next 22 T cell receptor beta chains were all read from a single sample in a study of cytomegalovirus exposure and HLA in healthy donors. Assay: immunoSEQ multiplex PCR; the TCRdb copy retains only in-frame clones and omits some. The repertoire includes approximately 97,000 clones, 85% to 95% of them detected once, and 1.1% sits in the top ten. The sequencing input was PBMCs. Every receptor here comes from a woman aged 25 to 45 in good health and CMV-seropositive.

The V gene is TRBV7-9, the J gene TRBJ2-7; TRBD2 might be the D (6 bases). This CDR3 is built from 13 residues. V lost 3 bases and J 6 bases, leaving 12 bases between the germline ends. Germline values: CDR1 SEHNR, CDR2 FQNEAQ (reference sequence). CDR3 loop: CASSLAREFEQYF. Here the CDR3 DNA reads TGTGCCAGCAGCTTGGCCCGGGAGTTCGAGCAGTACTTC.

This clone was observed once. The chain joins TRBV7-9 to TRBJ2-7, with 7 nucleotides matching TRBD2. The CDR3 length is 16 residues. Germline loops: CDR1 SEHNR, CDR2 FQNEAQ (reference sequence). The V and J ends lost 8 bases and 5 bases, in that order; junction bases with no gene match: 18. The CDR3 coding sequence is TGTGCCAGCGCTCGCGACTGGCGGGAGAACCTTAACGAGCAGTACTTC. It codes for CASARDWRENLNEQYF.

The V gene is TRBV6-1, the J gene TRBJ2-1; 7 bases are shared with TRBD2. The J segment lost 8 bases and the V segment lost 1 base, leaving 14 bases of the junction unmatched. Germline-derived CDR1 and CDR2 are MNHNS and SASEGT. This CDR3 region has 17 residues. The CDR3 loop is CASSEGPSGSSKYEQFF. CDR3 nucleotides: TGTGCCAGCAGTGAAGGTCCTAGCGGTTCTTCTAAGTATGAGCAGTTCTTC.

This clone appeared a single time. In DNA form, the CDR3 reads TGCGCCAGCAGCATCGTGCAGGGGGGTGACTATGGCTACACCTTC. Protein sequence: CASSIVQGGDYGYTF. This rearrangement joins TRBV5-1 to TRBJ1-2; 7 bases are shared with TRBD1. The germline gives CDR1 SGHRS, CDR2 YFSETQ. This CDR3 has 15 residues. V gave up 4 bases and J gave up 3 bases; unmatched junction bases: 9.

The V and J genes are TRBV5-6 and TRBJ2-7; 7 positions match TRBD1. The V gene's germline CDR1 is SGHDT and CDR2 YYEEEE. The CDR3 is 17 amino acids. The V gene end was trimmed by 4 bases and the J gene end by 7 bases; junction bases not matched to a gene: 20. CDR3 DNA: TGTGCCAGCAGCCTCCATCGACAGGGAACCTCCGTGGGGGAGCAGTACTTC. It encodes CASSLHRQGTSVGEQYF.

The chain links TRBV19 to TRBJ1-1; the match to TRBD1 covers 7 bases. Germline CDR1 reads LNHDA; CDR2 reads SQIVND (reference sequence). J lost 0 bases, V lost 6 bases, and 7 bases had no gene match. The CDR3 spans 15 residues. For the CDR3, the DNA is TGTGCCAGTAGCCGGGACAGACGGGTGAACACTGAAGCTTTCTTT. Protein product: CASSRDRRVNTEAFF.

The chain joins TRBV28 to TRBJ1-1; D not certain. V was shortened by 8 bases and J by 0 bases, with 10 bases between the two germline ends. Germline CDR1 reads MDHEN; CDR2 reads SYDVKM. This CDR3 region has 13 residues. The CDR3 coding sequence is TGTGCCAGCGCAAACTACATGAACACTGAAGCTTTCTTT. This encodes CASANYMNTEAFF.

The genes are TRBV5-1 and TRBJ2-1; 7 bases are a match to TRBD2. After removal of 3 bases from V and 4 bases from J, the junction contained 10 bases not matched to a gene. CDR3 length: 16 residues. CDR1 is SGHRS, CDR2 YFSETQ, per germline. CDR3 coding DNA: TGCGCCAGCAGCTCATCCGGGGGGAGCGGGTACAATGAGCAGTTCTTC. Encoded protein: CASSSSGGSGYNEQFF.

CDR3 protein: CASRASGDRFF. The DNA for the CDR3 is TGCGCCAGCAGGGCTAGCGGGGATAGGTTCTTC. The chain has TRBV10-2 and TRBJ2-1, with TRBD2 matching 9 bases. Germline CDR1 WSHSY, CDR2 SAAADI. The CDR3 spans 11 residues. Unmatched junction bases numbered 6, after V lost 6 bases and J lost 15 bases.

The chain joins TRBV28 to TRBJ2-1, with 10 bases identical to TRBD1. This CDR3 has 15 residues. The V gene end was trimmed by 6 bases and the J gene end by 8 bases; junction bases not matched to a gene: 10. CDR1 and CDR2 from the germline V gene are MDHEN and SYDVKM. CDR3 sequence: CASRNPGQGIHEQFF. Here the CDR3 DNA reads TGTGCCAGCAGAAACCCGGGACAGGGGATTCATGAGCAGTTCTTC.

The chain is built from TRBV7-2 and TRBJ2-3; 8 bases are a match to TRBD2. Trimming removed 2 bases from V and 4 bases from J; junction bases left unmatched: 5. Germline CDR1 is SGHTA and CDR2 is FQGNSA. The CDR3 sequence is 15 residues long. In DNA form, the CDR3 reads TGTGCCAGCAGCTTATGGCGGGAGGTTGCAGATACGCAGTATTTT. It codes for CASSLWREVADTQYF.

The CDR3 reads CASSLRQGQNEQFF. The CDR3 bases are TGTGCCAGCAGCTTACGACAGGGTCAAAATGAGCAGTTCTTC. The chain joins TRBV5-4 to TRBJ2-1; 7 positions agree with TRBD1. Germline V gives CDR1 SGHNT, CDR2 YYREEE (reference sequence). V shed 2 bases, J shed 7 bases, and the junction held 6 bases outside the gene matches. The length of the CDR3 is 14 residues.

The J gene is TRBJ2-7, the V gene TRBV11-2, with 7 bases fitting TRBD1. The CDR3 has 15 residues. V gave up 5 bases and J gave up 3 bases; unmatched junction bases: 10. Germline V gene lookup returns CDR1 SGHAT and CDR2 FQNNGV. Here the CDR3 DNA reads TGTGCCAGCAGCCCCCCCGGGACAGCTCACTACGAGCAGTACTTC. Translation: CASSPPGTAHYEQYF.

The CDR3 loop is CASSQEDRPLAGEQFF. CDR3 coding DNA: TGCGCCAGCAGCCAAGAGGACAGACCTCTAGCGGGTGAGCAGTTCTTC. The rearrangement links TRBV4-1 to TRBJ2-1, with 8 positions matching TRBD2. Germline CDR1 MGHRA, CDR2 YSYEKL. This CDR3 region has 16 residues. V shed 0 bases, J shed 9 bases, and the junction held 10 bases outside the gene matches.

The rearrangement uses TRBV28 and TRBJ1-1, with D possibly being TRBD1 (5 bases). Between the trimmed V and J ends, which lost 3 bases and 5 bases, there was a span of 22 bases. The germline V gene has CDR1 MDHEN and CDR2 SYDVKM. CDR3 size: 17 residues. The CDR3 reads CASSFVGREGVGTEAFF. The CDR3 DNA reads as TGTGCCAGCAGTTTCGTGGGCAGGGAAGGGGTGGGGACTGAAGCTTTCTTT. Supplemented by reference TRBV28 and TRBJ1-1, the full variable domain reads DVKVTQSSRYLVKRTGEKVFLECVQDMDHENMFWYRQDPGLGLRLIYFSYDVKMKEKGDIPEGYSVSREKKERFSLILESASTNQTSMYLCASSFVGREGVGTEAFFGQGTRLTVV.

The chain has TRBV19 and TRBJ1-5; TRBD1 matches at 7 bases. The CDR3 has 15 residues. V was pared by 5 bases and J by 5 bases, with 9 bases of the junction left unmatched. CDR1 is LNHDA and CDR2 is SQIVND in the germline V gene (reference sequence). The CDR3 loop reads CASSLRTGKDQPQHF. DNA of the CDR3: TGTGCCAGTAGTCTAAGGACAGGAAAAGATCAGCCCCAGCATTTT.

The V call is TRBV2, the J call TRBJ1-5; the D is unclear. Trimming removed 5 bases at V and 6 bases at J, with 5 bases between. The V gene's germline CDR1 is SNHLY and CDR2 FYNNEI. This CDR3 is 11 amino acids long. The CDR3 sequence: CASSLSQPQHF. The CDR3 nucleotides are TGTGCCAGCAGTCTGTCTCAGCCCCAGCATTTT.

The chain recombines TRBV28 with TRBJ1-2, with a tentative D call TRBD1 (5 bases). This CDR3 comprises 16 residues. The V and J ends lost 8 bases and 0 bases respectively, with 19 bases between them. From germline, CDR1 is MDHEN and CDR2 SYDVKM. CDR3 bases: TGTGCCAGCCGAAATTCCGGGGGATCAGCTAACTATGGCTACACCTTC. As protein: CASRNSGGSANYGYTF.

The rearrangement uses TRBV4-3 and TRBJ2-2, with D unresolved. The germline V gene encodes CDR1 LGHNA and CDR2 YSLEER. V was trimmed by 0 bases and J by 1 base, leaving 3 bases between them. The CDR3 runs 14 residues. The CDR3 DNA reads TGCGCCAGCAGCCAAGATATGAACACCGGGGAGCTGTTTTTT. Translation: CASSQDMNTGELFF.

The V call is TRBV5-1, the J call TRBJ2-5; 10 nucleotides line up with TRBD1. CDR3 size: 16 residues. The V gene's germline CDR1 is SGHRS and CDR2 YFSETQ. J gave up 5 bases and V 4 bases, and 11 bases lay outside the gene matches. The CDR3 DNA reads TGCGCCAGCAGCCAATCGAGACAGGGGGCCGGGGAGACCCAGTACTTC. It yields the protein CASSQSRQGAGETQYF.

The rearrangement links TRBV27 to TRBJ2-6; D is unresolved. CDR1 MNHEY and CDR2 SMNVEV come from the germline V gene (reference sequence). This CDR3 has 13 residues. Trimming stripped 3 bases from V and 3 bases from J, with 3 bases between. The CDR3 sequence is CASSFYGANVLTF. CDR3 nucleotide sequence: TGTGCCAGCAGTTTTTATGGGGCCAACGTCCTGACTTTC.

This clone was counted only a few times. The chain joins TRBV11-2 to TRBJ2-3; 12 nucleotides agree with TRBD1. V lost 1 base and J lost 6; bases outside the gene matches: 5. This CDR3 contains 16 residues. Germline V gives CDR1 SGHAT, CDR2 FQNNGV. Here the CDR3 DNA reads TGTGCCAGCAGCTTAGTTTCCGGGACAGGGGGCGATACGCAGTATTTT. Its translation is CASSLVSGTGGDTQYF.